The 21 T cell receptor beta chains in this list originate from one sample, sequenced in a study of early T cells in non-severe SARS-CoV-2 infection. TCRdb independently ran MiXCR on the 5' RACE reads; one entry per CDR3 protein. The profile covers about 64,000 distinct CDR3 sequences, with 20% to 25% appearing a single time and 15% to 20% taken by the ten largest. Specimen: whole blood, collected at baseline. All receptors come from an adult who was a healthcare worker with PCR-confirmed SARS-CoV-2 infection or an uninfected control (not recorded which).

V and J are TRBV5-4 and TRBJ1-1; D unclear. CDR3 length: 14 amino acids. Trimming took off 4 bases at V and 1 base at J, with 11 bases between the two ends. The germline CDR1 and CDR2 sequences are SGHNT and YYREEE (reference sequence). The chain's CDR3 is CASSLRQTNTEAFF. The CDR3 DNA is TGTGCCAGCAGCCTAAGGCAGACGAACACTGAAGCTTTCTTT.

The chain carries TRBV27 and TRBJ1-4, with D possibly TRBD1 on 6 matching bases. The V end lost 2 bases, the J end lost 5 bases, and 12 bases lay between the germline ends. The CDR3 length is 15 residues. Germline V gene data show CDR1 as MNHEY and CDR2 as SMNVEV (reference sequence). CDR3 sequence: CASSLQGQINEKLFF. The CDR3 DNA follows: TGTGCCAGCAGTTTACAGGGGCAGATCAATGAAAAACTGTTTTTT.

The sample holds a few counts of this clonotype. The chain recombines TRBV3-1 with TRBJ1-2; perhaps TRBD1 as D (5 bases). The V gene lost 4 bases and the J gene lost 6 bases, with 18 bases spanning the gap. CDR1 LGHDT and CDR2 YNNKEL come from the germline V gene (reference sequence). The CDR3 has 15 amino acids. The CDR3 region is CASSPGGAPLHGYTF. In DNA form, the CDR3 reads TGTGCCAGCAGCCCAGGCGGGGCCCCCTTGCATGGCTACACCTTC.

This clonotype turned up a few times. CDR3 amino acids: CSARVGGNYEQYF. The CDR3 DNA reads TGCAGTGCTAGGGTCGGGGGTAACTACGAGCAGTACTTC. The chain couples TRBV20-1 to TRBJ2-7; D is perhaps TRBD2 (6 bases). This CDR3 comprises 13 residues. Trimming left V 3 bases short and J 3 bases short, with 12 bases between. Per germline, CDR1 DFQATT and CDR2 SNEGSKA (reference sequence).

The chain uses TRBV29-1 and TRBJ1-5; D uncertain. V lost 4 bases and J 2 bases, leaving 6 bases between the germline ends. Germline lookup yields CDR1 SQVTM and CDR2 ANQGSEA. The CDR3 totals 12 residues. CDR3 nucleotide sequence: TGCAGCGTTGGGGATGGCAATCAGCCCCAGCATTTT. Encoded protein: CSVGDGNQPQHF.

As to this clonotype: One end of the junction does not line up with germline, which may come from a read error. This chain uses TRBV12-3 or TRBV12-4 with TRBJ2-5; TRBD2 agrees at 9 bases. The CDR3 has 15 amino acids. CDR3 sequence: CVSSLGLAGLETQYF. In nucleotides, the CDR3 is TGTGTCAGCAGTTTAGGGCTAGCGGGGTTGGAGACCCAGTACTTC.

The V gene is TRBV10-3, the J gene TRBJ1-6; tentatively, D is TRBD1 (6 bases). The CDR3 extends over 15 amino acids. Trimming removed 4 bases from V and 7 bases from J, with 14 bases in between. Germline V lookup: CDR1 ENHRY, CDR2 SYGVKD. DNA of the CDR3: TGTGCCATCAGTGCAAGCCGGGACACAAATTCACCCCTCCACTTT. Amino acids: CAISASRDTNSPLHF.

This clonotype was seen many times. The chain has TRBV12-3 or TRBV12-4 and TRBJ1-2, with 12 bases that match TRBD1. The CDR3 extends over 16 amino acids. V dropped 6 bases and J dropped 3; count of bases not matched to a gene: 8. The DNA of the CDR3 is TGTGCCAGCAGCCCCGGGACAGGGGGCTTGTACTATGGCTACACCTTC. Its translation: CASSPGTGGLYYGYTF.

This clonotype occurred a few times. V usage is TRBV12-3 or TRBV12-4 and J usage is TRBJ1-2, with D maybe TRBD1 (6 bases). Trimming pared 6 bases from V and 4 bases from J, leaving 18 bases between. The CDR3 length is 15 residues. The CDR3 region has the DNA TGTGCCAGCAGCCCAGATACGACAGGCAGCTATGGCTACACCTTC. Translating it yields CASSPDTTGSYGYTF.

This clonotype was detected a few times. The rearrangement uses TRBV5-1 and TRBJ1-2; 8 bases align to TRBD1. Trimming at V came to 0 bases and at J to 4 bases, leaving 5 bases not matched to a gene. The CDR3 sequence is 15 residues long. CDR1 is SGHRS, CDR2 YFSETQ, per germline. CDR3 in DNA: TGCGCCAGCAGCTTGGAGACAGGGGCGGCCTATGGCTACACCTTC. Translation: CASSLETGAAYGYTF.

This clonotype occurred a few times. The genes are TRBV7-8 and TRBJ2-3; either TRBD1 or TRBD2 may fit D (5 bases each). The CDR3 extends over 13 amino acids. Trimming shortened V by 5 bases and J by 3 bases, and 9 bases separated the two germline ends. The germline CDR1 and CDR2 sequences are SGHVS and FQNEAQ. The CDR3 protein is CASSPWGTDTQYF. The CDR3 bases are TGTGCCAGCAGCCCTTGGGGGACAGATACGCAGTATTTT.

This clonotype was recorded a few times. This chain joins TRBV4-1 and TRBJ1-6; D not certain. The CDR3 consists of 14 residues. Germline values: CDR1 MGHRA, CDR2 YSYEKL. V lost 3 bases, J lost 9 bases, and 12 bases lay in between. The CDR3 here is CASSQQTHGSPLHF. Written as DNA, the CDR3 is TGCGCCAGCAGCCAGCAGACCCATGGTTCACCCCTCCACTTT.

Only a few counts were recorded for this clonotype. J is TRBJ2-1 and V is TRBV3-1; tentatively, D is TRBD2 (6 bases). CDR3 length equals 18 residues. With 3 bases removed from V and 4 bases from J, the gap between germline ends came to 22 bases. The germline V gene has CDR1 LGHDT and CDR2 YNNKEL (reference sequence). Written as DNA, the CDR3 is TGTGCCAGCAGCCACCCTCTGGGGGGTGGCGGGGTGTACAATGAGCAGTTCTTC. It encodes CASSHPLGGGGVYNEQFF.

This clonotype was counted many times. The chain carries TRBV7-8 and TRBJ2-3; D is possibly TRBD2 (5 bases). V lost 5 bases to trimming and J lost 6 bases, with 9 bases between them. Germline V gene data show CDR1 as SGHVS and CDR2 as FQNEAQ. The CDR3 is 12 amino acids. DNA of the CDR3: TGTGCCAGCAGCACTAGAGGGGATACGCAGTATTTT. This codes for CASSTRGDTQYF.

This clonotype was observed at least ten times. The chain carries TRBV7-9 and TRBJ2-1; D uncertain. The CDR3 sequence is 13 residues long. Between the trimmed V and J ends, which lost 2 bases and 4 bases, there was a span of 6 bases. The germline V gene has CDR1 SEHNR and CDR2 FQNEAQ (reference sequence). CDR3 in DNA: TGTGCCAGCAGCTTAAATACGTACAATGAGCAGTTCTTC. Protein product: CASSLNTYNEQFF.

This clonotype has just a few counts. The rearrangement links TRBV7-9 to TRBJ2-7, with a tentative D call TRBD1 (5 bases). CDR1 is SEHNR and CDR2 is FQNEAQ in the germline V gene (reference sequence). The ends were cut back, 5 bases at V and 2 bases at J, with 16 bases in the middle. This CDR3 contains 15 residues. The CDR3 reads CASSPRQLSPYEQYF. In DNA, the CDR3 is TGTGCCAGCAGCCCCCGACAGTTATCCCCCTACGAGCAGTACTTC.

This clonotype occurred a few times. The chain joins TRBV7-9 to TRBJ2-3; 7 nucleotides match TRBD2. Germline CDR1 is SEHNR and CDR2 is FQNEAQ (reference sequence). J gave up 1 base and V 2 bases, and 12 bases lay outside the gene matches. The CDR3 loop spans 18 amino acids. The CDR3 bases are TGTGCCAGCAGCTTACGTCGGACTTCGAGCGGGGGCACAGATACGCAGTATTTT. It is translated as CASSLRRTSSGGTDTQYF.

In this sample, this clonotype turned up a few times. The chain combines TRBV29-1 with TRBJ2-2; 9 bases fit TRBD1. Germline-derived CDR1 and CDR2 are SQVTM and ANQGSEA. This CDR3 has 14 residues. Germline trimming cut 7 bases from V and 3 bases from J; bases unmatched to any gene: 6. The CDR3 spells CSGGQGIDTGELFF. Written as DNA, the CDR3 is TGCAGCGGGGGACAGGGAATTGACACCGGGGAGCTGTTTTTT.

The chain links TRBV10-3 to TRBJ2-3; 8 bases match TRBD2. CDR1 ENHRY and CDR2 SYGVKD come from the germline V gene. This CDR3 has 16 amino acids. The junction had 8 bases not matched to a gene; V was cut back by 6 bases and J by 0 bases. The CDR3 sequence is CAIRSSGASSTDTQYF. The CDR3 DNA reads TGTGCCATCAGGAGTAGCGGGGCCTCTAGCACAGATACGCAGTATTTT.

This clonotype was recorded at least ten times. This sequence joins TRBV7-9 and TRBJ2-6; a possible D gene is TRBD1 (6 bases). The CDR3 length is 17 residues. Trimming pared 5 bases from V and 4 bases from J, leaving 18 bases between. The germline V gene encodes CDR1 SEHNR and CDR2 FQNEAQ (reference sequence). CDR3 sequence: CASSTGTKVSGANVLTF. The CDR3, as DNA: TGTGCCAGCAGCACCGGGACAAAAGTCTCCGGGGCCAACGTCCTGACTTTC.

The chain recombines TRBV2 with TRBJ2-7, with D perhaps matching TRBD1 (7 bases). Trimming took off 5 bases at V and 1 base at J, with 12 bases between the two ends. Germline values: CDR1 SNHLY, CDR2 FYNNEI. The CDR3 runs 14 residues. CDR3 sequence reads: CASSQGGVSYEQYF. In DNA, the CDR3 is TGTGCCAGCAGTCAGGGGGGAGTTTCCTACGAGCAGTACTTC.